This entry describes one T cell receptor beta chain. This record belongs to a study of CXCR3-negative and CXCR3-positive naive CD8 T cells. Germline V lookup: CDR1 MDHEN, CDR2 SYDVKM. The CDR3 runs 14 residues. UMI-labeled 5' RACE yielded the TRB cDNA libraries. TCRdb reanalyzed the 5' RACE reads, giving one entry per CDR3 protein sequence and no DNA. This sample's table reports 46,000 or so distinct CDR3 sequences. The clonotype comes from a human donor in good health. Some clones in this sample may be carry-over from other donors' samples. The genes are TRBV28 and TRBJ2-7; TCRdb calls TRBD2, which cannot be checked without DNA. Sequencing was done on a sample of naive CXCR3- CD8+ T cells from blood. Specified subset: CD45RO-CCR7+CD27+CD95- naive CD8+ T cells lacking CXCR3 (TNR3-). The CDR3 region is CASSSLAGLYEQYF.